The sequence of this TCR beta chain was determined in a study of technical replicates of blood from a few donors. Only one count was recorded for this clone. Generated by immunoSEQ multiplex PCR, the TCRdb table keeps only in-frame clones and is missing some. The sample yields roughly 79,000 clones, 70% to 90% seen once. Sequenced material: PBMCs. The receptor comes from a human donor in good health. Some clones in this sample may be carry-over from other donors' samples.

CDR3 in DNA: TGCGCCAGCAGTCTTTCCGGGGGGCGCACTGAAGCTTTCTTT. Residues: CASSLSGGRTEAFF. The gene calls are TRBV23-1 and TRBJ1-1; possibly TRBD1 for D (6 bases). TRBV23-1 is assigned to the ORF class and has an uncertain function. This CDR3 is built from 14 residues. With 4 bases removed from V and 4 bases from J, the gap between germline ends came to 13 bases.